A selection of T cell receptor beta chains follows, all from one sample in a study of T-cell reconstitution after alpha-beta-depleted transplantation in children. A single record per CDR3 protein comes from TCRdb applying MiXCR to the PCR reads. The sample has 600,000 to 700,000 distinct CDR3 sequences, roughly 15% seen once. The material was PBMCs from the stem cell graft donor, obtained from the stem cell graft. Source of these receptors: a human donor who donated a stem cell graft to a child with acute myeloid leukemia. Both conserved end residues are part of each CDR3. D genes are given only for firm matches. Size is omitted from some rows. Given values are once, few, many or a class for expanded clones.

TRBD1	TRBV5-1	TRBJ2-2	.	TGCGCCAGCAGCCGTCCGAGAGGACAGGGGTCATCCGGGGAGCTGTTTTTT	CASSRPRGQGSSGELFF
.	TRBV7-9	TRBJ1-1	.	TGTGCCAGCAGCCTGCCGGGAGGGGTCGCTGAAGCTTTCTTT	CASSLPGGVAEAFF
TRBD2	TRBV7-9	TRBJ2-5	.	TGTGCCAGCAGCGGAGCGGGGGCAGAAGAAGAGACCCAGTACTTC	CASSGAGAEEETQYF
TRBD1	TRBV5-6	TRBJ1-5	once	TGTGCCAGCAGCTTAAAGCAGGGGGCGGAACAGCACCAGCATTTT	CASSLKQGAEQHQHF
.	TRBV20-1	TRBJ2-3	many	TGCAGTGCTTATAGGATGGGGGATACGCAGTATTTT	CSAYRMGDTQYF
TRBD1	TRBV5-1	TRBJ1-1	many	TGCGCCAGCAGCTTGGGACAGGGCAGCACTGAAGCTTTCTTT	CASSLGQGSTEAFF
.	TRBV28	TRBJ1-5	few	TGTGCCAGCCTCGACGGGGTTTATCAGCCCCAGCATTTT	CASLDGVYQPQHF
.	TRBV20-1	TRBJ2-5	many	TGCAGTGCGGGCGGCGCAGGGTTTCAGGAGACCCAGTACTTC	CSAGGAGFQETQYF
TRBD1	TRBV19	TRBJ1-1	few	TGTGCCAGTAGTCGACCGGGACAGGTTGAAGCTTTCTTT	CASSRPGQVEAFF
.	TRBV7-2	TRBJ1-4	.	TGTGCCAGCAGCTTAGTATTCCGTAATGAAAAACTGTTTTTT	CASSLVFRNEKLFF
TRBD2	TRBV4-3	TRBJ2-5	.	TGCGCCAGCAGCCAAGATTACGGGGGGGCGAAGACCCAGTACTTC	CASSQDYGGAKTQYF
TRBD1	TRBV2	TRBJ1-6	.	TGTGCCAGCAGTGAAGTCCCCGGGACAGGGGGGTCACCCCTCCACTTT	CASSEVPGTGGSPLHF
.	TRBV6-2/TRBV6-3	TRBJ1-1	many	TGTGCCAGCAGTTACCCGAACACTGAAGCTTTCTTT	CASSYPNTEAFF
TRBD1	TRBV29-1	TRBJ1-1	many	TGCAGCGTTGGACAGGGGTTTATTGAAGCTTTCTTT	CSVGQGFIEAFF
.	TRBV7-7	TRBJ2-2	few	TGTGCCAGCAGCCGACAGACCGCGAACACCGGGGAGCTGTTTTTT	CASSRQTANTGELFF
.	TRBV6-2/TRBV6-3	TRBJ2-7	.	TGTGCCAGCAGCCGACAGACCTCCTACGAGCAGTACTTC	CASSRQTSYEQYF
TRBD2	TRBV12-3/TRBV12-4	TRBJ2-1	.	TGTGCCAGCAGTTCGTACAGCGGGGGCCCCCTGGAGCAGTTCTTC	CASSSYSGGPLEQFF
.	TRBV5-5	TRBJ1-1	many	TGTGCCAGCAGCTTTCCCCCCAGTTGGAACACTGAAGCTTTCTTT	CASSFPPSWNTEAFF